This T cell receptor (beta chain) was recovered during a study of beta chain features in type 1 diabetes. Across the study: Comparable age, gender and cell yields were observed in patients relative to healthy donors.

The authors reverse transcribed all of the isolated RNA, so sequencing captured expressed TCRB transcripts. Sequencing used immunoSEQ multiplex PCR; TCRdb keeps in-frame clones, though not all of them. The profile shows about 160,000 clones, 7.5% to 8.5% of them singletons. Germline lookup yields CDR1 SEHNR and CDR2 FQNEAQ (reference sequence). The CDR3 contains 13 residues. The V gene lost 4 bases and the J gene lost 1 base, with 7 bases spanning the gap. The study's findings and limits: Over-representation of high TCR-expressing cells was a possible consequence of cDNA sequencing. All four CD4+ subsets from Type 1 diabetes patients carried moderately but significantly shorter TCRB CDR3s. It was possible that PCR favored shorter templates, equally so in patients and controls.

Markers CD45RO/CCR7/CD25/CD127/CD95/CD27 served to sort CD4+ naive, central memory, regulatory and stem cell-like memory cells. Regarding this clone: What it binds is unknown. The same CDR3 arises from other DNA sequences in this sample as well.

The TCR sequence derives from a man between 18 and 29 years old with type 1 diabetes. Sequenced sample: central memory CD4+ T cells from blood. The V call is TRBV7-9, the J call TRBJ1-1; TRBD1 is a possible D gene (5 bases). The CDR3: CASSSQGNTEAFF. CDR3 in DNA: TGTGCCAGCAGCTCGCAGGGGAACACTGAAGCTTTCTTT.